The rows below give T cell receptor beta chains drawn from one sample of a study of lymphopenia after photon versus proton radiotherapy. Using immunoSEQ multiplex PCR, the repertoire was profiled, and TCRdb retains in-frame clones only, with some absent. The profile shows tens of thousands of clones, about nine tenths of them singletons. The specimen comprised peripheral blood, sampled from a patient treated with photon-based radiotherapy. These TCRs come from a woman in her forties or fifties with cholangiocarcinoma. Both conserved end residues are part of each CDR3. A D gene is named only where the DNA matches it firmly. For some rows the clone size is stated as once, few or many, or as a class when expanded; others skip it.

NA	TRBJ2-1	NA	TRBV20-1	CSGSPGSGQFF	TGCAGTGGGAGCCCCGGGTCTGGGCAGTTCTTC
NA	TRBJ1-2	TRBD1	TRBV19	CASRPGGIYGYTF	TGTGCCAGTAGGCCAGGGGGGATCTATGGCTACACCTTC
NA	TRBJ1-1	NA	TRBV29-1	CSVDYGRGAFF	TGCAGCGTTGATTATGGGCGGGGTGCTTTCTTT
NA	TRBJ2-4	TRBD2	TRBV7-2	CASSLLAGRGALAKNIQYF	TGTGCCAGCAGCTTACTCGCAGGGCGGGGGGCGTTAGCCAAAAACATTCAGTACTTC
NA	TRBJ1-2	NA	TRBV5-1	CASSPDFFNYGYTF	TGCGCCAGCAGCCCCGATTTTTTTAACTATGGCTACACCTTC
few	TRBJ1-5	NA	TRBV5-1	CASSLGDGWGNQPQHF	TGCGCCAGCAGCCTCGGGGACGGTTGGGGGAATCAGCCCCAGCATTTT
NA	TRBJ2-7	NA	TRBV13	CASSLVGGEYEQYF	TGTGCCAGCAGCTTAGTTGGGGGCGAATACGAGCAGTACTTC
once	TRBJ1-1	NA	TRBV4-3	CASSQAPLGSNTEAFF	TGCGCCAGCAGCCAAGCCCCTTTGGGGTCCAACACTGAAGCTTTCTTT
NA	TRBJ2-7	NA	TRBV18	CASSEGPQSEQYF	TGTGCCAGCTCAGAGGGACCCCAATCCGAGCAGTACTTC
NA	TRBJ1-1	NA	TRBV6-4	CASSDNQNTEAFF	TGTGCCAGCAGTGACAACCAGAACACTGAAGCTTTCTTT
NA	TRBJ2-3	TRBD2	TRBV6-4	CASSDSGGGPADTQYF	TGTGCCAGCAGTGACTCGGGCGGGGGGCCCGCAGATACGCAGTATTTT
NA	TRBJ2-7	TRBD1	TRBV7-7	CASSSQSPGQGKQYF	TGTGCTAGCAGCTCACAAAGCCCGGGACAGGGCAAGCAGTACTTC
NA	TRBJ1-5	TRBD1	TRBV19	CASSTRQGLPQHF	TGTGCCAGTAGTACCCGACAGGGGCTGCCCCAGCATTTT
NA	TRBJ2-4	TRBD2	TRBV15	CATSRVGLESNIQYF	TGTGCCACCAGCAGAGTAGGACTAGAGTCGAACATTCAGTACTTC
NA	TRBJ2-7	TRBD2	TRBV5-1	CASSLLAGGSYEQYF	TGCGCCAGCAGCCTACTAGCGGGGGGATCCTACGAGCAGTACTTC
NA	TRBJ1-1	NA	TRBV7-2	CASSRVRQHTEAFF	TGTGCCAGCAGCCGAGTAAGACAGCACACTGAAGCTTTCTTT
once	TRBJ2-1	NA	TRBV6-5	CASSYEWKGNEQFF	TGTGCCAGCAGTTACGAATGGAAGGGGAATGAGCAGTTCTTC
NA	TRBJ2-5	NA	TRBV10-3	CAISREGAETQYF	TGTGCCATCTCCAGGGAGGGGGCAGAGACCCAGTACTTC
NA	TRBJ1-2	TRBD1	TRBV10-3	CAISQRTGLTNYGYTF	TGTGCCATCAGTCAGCGGACAGGTCTTACGAACTATGGCTACACCTTC
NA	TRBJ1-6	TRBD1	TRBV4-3	CASSQGQGSPLHF	TGCGCCAGCAGCCAAGGACAGGGGTCACCCCTCCACTTT
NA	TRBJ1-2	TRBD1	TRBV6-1	CASSTTGTGSSGYTF	TGTGCCAGCAGTACTACCGGGACAGGGTCTTCTGGCTACACCTTC
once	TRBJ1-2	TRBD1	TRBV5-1	CASSSATGSIYGYTF	TGCGCCAGCAGCTCGGCGACAGGGTCGATCTATGGCTACACCTTC
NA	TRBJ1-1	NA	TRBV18	CASSPQGSNTEAFF	TGTGCCAGCTCACCCCAAGGGTCGAACACTGAAGCTTTCTTT
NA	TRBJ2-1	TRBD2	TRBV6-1	CASRGLAGHNEQFF	TGTGCCAGCAGAGGACTAGCGGGACACAATGAGCAGTTCTTC
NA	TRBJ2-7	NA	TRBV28	CASSFLQAYEQYF	TGTGCCAGCAGTTTCCTACAGGCTTACGAGCAGTACTTC
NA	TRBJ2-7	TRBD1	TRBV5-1	CASSRTGEEEQYF	TGCGCCAGCAGCCGGACAGGGGAGGAGGAGCAGTACTTC
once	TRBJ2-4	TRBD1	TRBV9	CASSAYGTGDNKNIQYF	TGTGCCAGCAGCGCCTACGGGACAGGGGATAACAAAAACATTCAGTACTTC
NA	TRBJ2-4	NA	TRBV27	CASSRFGRNPKNIQYF	TGTGCCAGCAGTCGCTTCGGACGGAACCCTAAAAACATTCAGTACTTC